The next 7 T cell receptor beta chains were all read from a single sample in a study of shared clonotypes between healthy human individuals. Assay used: immunoSEQ multiplex PCR; TCRdb lists only in-frame clones, some missing. The sample comprises some 2,500,000 clones, more than 85% of which are singletons, and more than 0.35% rests with the top ten. Sample: naive CD4+ T cells from PBMCs. Described subset: CD45RA+ positively selected. These receptors originate from a man aged 18 to 29 in good health. Some clones in this sample may be carry-over from other donors' samples.

J is TRBJ2-1 and V is TRBV2; 9 bases line up with TRBD1. Germline assignment: CDR1 SNHLY and CDR2 FYNNEI. CDR3 length: 16 amino acids. V lost 2 bases, J lost 7 bases, and 9 bases stayed unmatched. For the CDR3, the DNA is TGTGCCAGCAGTGAATCACAGGGGGCCTTCGGAAATGAGCAGTTCTTC. Amino acid sequence: CASSESQGAFGNEQFF.

In regard to this clone: The sample holds other DNA sequences that translate to the same CDR3. The rearrangement joins TRBV9 to TRBJ2-1, with 7 bases aligning to TRBD2. In germline, CDR1 is SGDLS, CDR2 YYNGEE. This CDR3 has 15 amino acids. Trimming removed 3 bases from V and 2 bases from J; junction bases left unmatched: 5. The CDR3 loop is CASSGSGRAYNEQFF. CDR3 DNA: TGTGCCAGCAGCGGTAGCGGGCGGGCCTACAATGAGCAGTTCTTC.

The chain couples TRBV5-1 to TRBJ2-7, with 10 bases that match TRBD1. J gave up 5 bases and V 4 bases, and 6 bases lay outside the gene matches. Germline values: CDR1 SGHRS, CDR2 YFSETQ. This CDR3 comprises 14 residues. The CDR3 loop reads CASSPGTGDNEQYF. The CDR3 nucleotides read TGCGCCAGCAGCCCCGGGACAGGGGATAACGAGCAGTACTTC.

The V call is TRBV5-8, the J call TRBJ2-5; the match to TRBD1 covers 8 bases. V dropped 7 bases and J dropped 9; count of bases not matched to a gene: 8. The CDR3 length is 12 residues. Germline-derived CDR1 and CDR2 are SGHTS and YDEGEE. The DNA of the CDR3 is TGTGCCAGCCGTCGACAGGGGCCGGCCCAGTACTTC. This codes for CASRRQGPAQYF.

The chain recombines TRBV6-5 with TRBJ2-5, with 8 bases aligning to TRBD1. The J call is in doubt because the DNA end fits TRBJ2-7 better. Germline V CDR1 and CDR2: MNHEY, SVGAGI. The CDR3 has 14 amino acids. CDR3 sequence (DNA): TGTGCCAGCAGTCGCGGACAGGGCCCCTACGAGCAGTACTTC. Residues: CASSRGQGPYEQYF.

The chain joins TRBV7-3 to TRBJ2-1, with D possibly TRBD1 on 6 matching bases. Trimming shortened V by 1 base and J by 7 bases, and 11 bases separated the two germline ends. The CDR3 length is 14 residues. Germline CDR1 reads SGHTA; CDR2 reads FQGTGA. The DNA for the CDR3 is TGTGCCAGCAGCTTAATGGCAACAGGGAATGAGCAGTTCTTC. Protein product: CASSLMATGNEQFF.

This chain links TRBV15 with TRBJ2-2, with 8 bases aligning to TRBD2. Looked up from germline, CDR1 is LNHNV and CDR2 is YYDKDF (reference sequence). V lost 4 bases and J lost 2; bases outside the gene matches: 6. This CDR3 comprises 16 residues. CDR3: CATSKEAGGNTGELFF. CDR3 nucleotides: TGTGCCACCAGCAAAGAGGCGGGGGGCAACACCGGGGAGCTGTTTTTT.